This T cell receptor (beta chain) is drawn from a study of control samples from healthy donors and cancer patients. Only in-frame clones appear in the TCRdb table, and some are missing; sequencing was by immunoSEQ multiplex PCR. The data contain around 140,000 clones, about nine tenths of them singletons. Germline values: CDR1 MNHNS, CDR2 SASEGT. The CDR3 runs 14 residues. Trimming removed 1 base from V and 4 bases from J, with 8 bases in between. The sequencing sample was made of blood. The chain has TRBV6-1 and TRBJ2-1; no definite D call. The TCR originated in a man in his thirties or forties in good health. The CDR3 protein is CASSEDRGYNEQFF. The CDR3 nucleotides read TGTGCCAGCAGTGAAGATCGAGGATACAATGAGCAGTTCTTC.